A single sample is the source of the 21 T cell receptor beta chains below, sequenced in a study of T-cell reconstitution after alpha-beta-depleted transplantation in children. Library preparation (for TCRbeta) was performed with unique molecular identifiers. TCRdb itself ran the PCR reads through MiXCR, one entry per CDR3 protein. This sample carries 300,000 to 400,000 distinct CDR3 sequences, around 25% of them seen once, and the ten largest clones take 10% to 11%. Sequencing was performed on PBMCs, mostly from graft donor cells, taken 180 days after TCRalphabeta/CD19-depleted stem cell transplant. The receptors derive from a male patient aged 10 to 17 who had a stem cell transplant for acute lymphoblastic leukemia, so the T cells may come from the graft donor.

The V gene is TRBV5-5, the J gene TRBJ2-3; D may be TRBD1 (5 bases). Germline lookup yields CDR1 SGHKS and CDR2 YYEKEE (reference sequence). The CDR3 contains 15 residues. The ends were cut back, 2 bases at V and 6 bases at J, with 16 bases in the middle. The chain's CDR3 is CASSFLPGSRDTQYF. As DNA, the CDR3 is TGTGCCAGCAGCTTCCTACCAGGGTCGAGGGATACGCAGTATTTT.

This rearrangement joins TRBV5-1 to TRBJ2-5; 8 bases match TRBD2. Per germline, CDR1 SGHRS and CDR2 YFSETQ. This CDR3 is built from 16 residues. J gave up 5 bases and V 0 bases, and 9 bases lay outside the gene matches. The CDR3 is CASSLGAGAGEETQYF. CDR3 DNA: TGCGCCAGCAGCTTGGGCGCGGGAGCGGGGGAGGAGACCCAGTACTTC.

This clonotype showed up just a few times. The chain carries TRBV5-6 and TRBJ2-1; D is unclear. Trimming stripped 1 base from V and 8 bases from J, with 10 bases between. CDR1 SGHDT and CDR2 YYEEEE come from the germline V gene. The CDR3 contains 13 residues. The CDR3 loop is CASSLYGSHEQFF. The DNA for the CDR3 is TGTGCCAGCAGCTTGTATGGATCCCATGAGCAGTTCTTC.

Ten or more counts support this clonotype. CDR3 amino acids: CASSLGFGGGRALEDTQYF. The DNA of the CDR3 is TGTGCCAGCAGCTTGGGTTTCGGCGGGGGGAGGGCCCTCGAAGATACGCAGTATTTT. This chain connects TRBV11-1 to TRBJ2-3; 8 bases fit TRBD2. After removal of 3 bases from V and 5 bases from J, the junction contained 19 bases not matched to a gene. The CDR3 is 19 amino acids. The germline V gene has CDR1 SGHAT and CDR2 FQDESV (reference sequence).

This rearrangement joins TRBV11-1 to TRBJ2-2; 10 bases align to TRBD1. The J segment lost 0 bases and the V segment lost 2 bases, leaving 9 bases of the junction unmatched. CDR3 length: 19 residues. Looked up from germline, CDR1 is SGHAT and CDR2 is FQDESV (reference sequence). The CDR3 loop is CASSLWDRGAPSNTGELFF. CDR3 coding DNA: TGTGCCAGCAGCTTATGGGACAGGGGCGCCCCGTCGAACACCGGGGAGCTGTTTTTT.

The rearrangement uses TRBV4-1 and TRBJ2-3; 8 nucleotides align to TRBD2. Trimming cost V 0 bases and J 2 bases; bases outside gene matches: 7. Germline CDR1 is MGHRA and CDR2 is YSYEKL. There are 17 residues in the CDR3. CDR3 in amino acids: CASSQDWREADTDTQYF. CDR3 bases: TGCGCCAGCAGCCAAGACTGGCGGGAGGCTGACACAGATACGCAGTATTTT.

This clonotype was detected once. The chain links TRBV5-1 to TRBJ2-2; no clear D gene. V was pared by 0 bases and J by 1 base, with 4 bases between. In germline, CDR1 is SGHRS, CDR2 YFSETQ. CDR3 length: 14 amino acids. Here the CDR3 DNA reads TGCGCCAGCAGCTTGGATGGGAACACCGGGGAGCTGTTTTTT. Its translation: CASSLDGNTGELFF.

The rearrangement links TRBV24-1 to TRBJ2-1, with D uncertain. CDR1 and CDR2 (germline): KGHDR, SFDVKD. CDR3 length: 14 residues. The germline V and J ends were trimmed by 3 bases and 1 base, with 6 bases remaining between them. The CDR3 spells CATSDSVSYNEQFF. The CDR3, as DNA: TGTGCCACCAGTGATAGCGTTTCCTACAATGAGCAGTTCTTC.

This clonotype was counted a few times. The gene calls are TRBV19 and TRBJ2-4, with D possibly being TRBD2 (6 bases). The length of the CDR3 is 14 residues. Germline CDR1 is LNHDA and CDR2 is SQIVND (reference sequence). V lost 7 bases, J lost 7 bases, and 17 bases lay in between. CDR3 residues: CASNSPGDSNIQYF. The DNA of the CDR3 is TGTGCCAGTAATTCTCCCGGGGACTCGAACATTCAGTACTTC.

This rearrangement joins TRBV12-5 to TRBJ2-3; D is perhaps TRBD1 (5 bases). From germline, CDR1 is LGHNT and CDR2 FRNRAP. There are 14 residues in the CDR3. V lost 5 bases to trimming and J lost 6 bases, with 15 bases between them. CDR3 DNA: TGTGCTAGTGGTACCCCGCACAACAGGGATACGCAGTATTTT. Translating gives CASGTPHNRDTQYF.

The chain employs TRBV5-1 and TRBJ1-2; D call uncertain. V lost 1 base to trimming and J lost 6 bases, with 16 bases between them. This CDR3 contains 15 residues. The germline CDR1 and CDR2 sequences are SGHRS and YFSETQ. The CDR3 DNA reads TGCGCCAGCAGCTTGTTACAGTCTTATCGAGATGGCTACACCTTC. This encodes CASSLLQSYRDGYTF.

The chain uses TRBV27 and TRBJ2-5; 7 nucleotides match TRBD1. J was trimmed by 1 base and V by 8 bases; bases with no gene match: 7. The CDR3 spans 14 residues. Germline-derived CDR1 and CDR2 are MNHEY and SMNVEV (reference sequence). The CDR3 spells CASPGTVVQETQYF. In nucleotides, the CDR3 is TGTGCCAGCCCCGGGACAGTCGTCCAAGAGACCCAGTACTTC.

The rearrangement uses TRBV3-1 and TRBJ2-2; TRBD2 agrees at 9 bases. Germline V CDR1 and CDR2: LGHDT, YNNKEL (reference sequence). J lost 4 bases, V lost 5 bases, and 2 bases had no gene match. The CDR3 loop spans 14 amino acids. The DNA of the CDR3 is TGTGCCAGCAGCAGGGGACTAGCCACCGGGGAGCTGTTTTTT. Encoded protein: CASSRGLATGELFF.

There are a few counts of this clonotype. The chain uses TRBV2 and TRBJ2-7; 10 bases align to TRBD2. This CDR3 region has 14 residues. Germline loops: CDR1 SNHLY, CDR2 FYNNEI. With 8 bases clipped from V and 0 bases from J, the junction kept 4 bases outside the gene matches. The CDR3 sequence: CASCRTSGSYEQYF. Written as DNA, the CDR3 is TGTGCCAGCTGTAGGACTAGCGGCTCCTACGAGCAGTACTTC.

CDR3 DNA sequence: TGTGCCAGCAGTGAACTGAGGAGTGGAGTGAACACTGAAGCTTTCTTT. Amino acid sequence: CASSELRSGVNTEAFF. J is TRBJ1-1 and V is TRBV6-1; D is unclear. The germline V gene encodes CDR1 MNHNS and CDR2 SASEGT. V lost 2 bases and J 0 bases, leaving 13 bases between the germline ends. This CDR3 has 16 residues.

This clonotype has more than one count but fewer than ten. The gene calls are TRBV6-1 and TRBJ2-6, with 7 bases fitting TRBD1. With V trimmed by 6 bases and J by 4 bases, 6 bases remained unmatched. CDR3 size: 15 residues. Per germline, CDR1 MNHNS and CDR2 SASEGT. This CDR3 reads CASRNRGTGANVLTF. CDR3 in DNA: TGTGCCAGCAGGAACAGGGGAACCGGGGCCAACGTCCTGACTTTC.

This clonotype was observed a handful of times. This rearrangement joins TRBV27 to TRBJ1-2; D is uncertain. V was pared by 7 bases and J by 8 bases, with 26 bases between. CDR1 is MNHEY and CDR2 is SMNVEV in the germline V gene (reference sequence). There are 16 residues in the CDR3. The CDR3 sequence is CASNLNRLPTSSGYTF. The CDR3 DNA reads TGTGCCAGCAACCTGAACAGATTACCGACCTCTAGCGGCTACACCTTC.

This clonotype was observed a handful of times. The chain carries TRBV4-1 and TRBJ2-2; D might be TRBD1 or TRBD2, each matching 5 bases. Trimming shortened V by 4 bases and J by 0 bases, and 12 bases separated the two germline ends. The CDR3 sequence is 16 residues long. Germline CDR1 is MGHRA and CDR2 is YSYEKL. The CDR3 region has the DNA TGCGCCAGCAGCCCGTTAGGGACGTCGAACACCGGGGAGCTGTTTTTT. As protein: CASSPLGTSNTGELFF.

This chain uses TRBV2 with TRBJ2-1; D unresolved. This CDR3 comprises 16 residues. Germline V gene lookup returns CDR1 SNHLY and CDR2 FYNNEI. V was clipped by 7 bases and J by 0 bases, with 16 bases between them. In nucleotides, the CDR3 is TGTGCCAGCAACCGGCCCGGCGAGAGCTCCTACAATGAGCAGTTCTTC. Its protein product is CASNRPGESSYNEQFF.

This clonotype has a count of ten or more. The V and J genes are TRBV12-3 or TRBV12-4 and TRBJ2-7; D is uncertain. The V gene lost 6 bases and the J gene lost 4 bases, with 7 bases spanning the gap. This CDR3 has 11 amino acids. CDR3 nucleotide sequence: TGTGCCAGCAGCTCCAAGTACGAGCAGTACTTC. Protein product: CASSSKYEQYF.

This clonotype has a handful of counts. The J gene is TRBJ1-1, the V gene TRBV25-1; possibly TRBD1 for D (6 bases). This CDR3 comprises 13 residues. V shed 5 bases and J shed 11 bases, with 18 bases lying between them. Germline values: CDR1 MGHDK, CDR2 SYGVNS. DNA of the CDR3: TGTGCCAGCAGTCTTCCCGGGGGGGGGCGGGCTTTCTTT. Translated: CASSLPGGGRAFF.